The present TCR beta chain was sequenced within a study of cytomegalovirus exposure and HLA in healthy donors. The PCR used 60 Vbeta and 13 Jbeta primers. The method was immunoSEQ multiplex PCR; TCRdb's version includes in-frame clones alone and lacks a portion of them. The sample has roughly 160,000 clones, about 77% seen once; the top ten hold roughly 1.2%. V lost 8 bases and J 2 bases, leaving 13 bases between the germline ends. The CDR3 is 13 residues long. Germline assignment: CDR1 GTSNPN and CDR2 SVGIG (reference sequence). Sequences were obtained from PBMCs. The genes are TRBV30 and TRBJ1-3, with D possibly being TRBD1 (6 bases). The receptor's source is a woman aged 45-60 years in good health and CMV-seronegative. CDR3 in DNA: TGTGCCGGAAACAGGGAAGCTGGAAACACCATATATTTT. Translating gives CAGNREAGNTIYF.